This T cell receptor (beta chain) was sequenced in a study of HIV-infected patients and healthy controls. Overall study results and limits: HIV+ repertoires were severely depleted of MAIT alpha-chain CDR3s, unlike healthy controls. The diversity differences were not explained by slight age and sex differences between study cohorts.

Reverse transcription used about 510 ng RNA and constant-region primers for alpha and beta. Alpha and beta chain libraries were made separately by chain-specific third strand synthesis with multiplexing indices. A single record per CDR3 protein comes from TCRdb applying MiXCR to the 5' RACE reads. Among around 26,000 distinct CDR3 sequences listed, roughly 7.9% were seen once. All unsorted peripheral T cells were captured because whole blood was used without fractionation. This clonotype was picked up many times. What it binds is unknown. The V end was cut by 8 bases, the J end by 0 bases, with 5 bases between. The CDR3 covers 12 residues. Germline CDR1 and CDR2: SGHAT and FQNNGV.

This chain connects TRBV11-2 to TRBJ1-3; no definite D call. This receptor was identified in an adult in good health. Sequencing was done on a sample of blood. The CDR3 protein is CASGVSGNTIYF. CDR3 coding DNA: TGTGCCAGCGGAGTCTCTGGAAACACCATATATTTT. Based on the CDR3 plus reference TRBV11-2 and TRBJ1-3, the full variable domain is EAGVAQSPRYKIIEKRQSVAFWCNPISGHATLYWYQQILGQGPKLLIQFQNNGVVDDSQLPKDRFSAERLKGVDSTLKIQPAKLEDSAVYLCASGVSGNTIYFGEGSWLTVV.